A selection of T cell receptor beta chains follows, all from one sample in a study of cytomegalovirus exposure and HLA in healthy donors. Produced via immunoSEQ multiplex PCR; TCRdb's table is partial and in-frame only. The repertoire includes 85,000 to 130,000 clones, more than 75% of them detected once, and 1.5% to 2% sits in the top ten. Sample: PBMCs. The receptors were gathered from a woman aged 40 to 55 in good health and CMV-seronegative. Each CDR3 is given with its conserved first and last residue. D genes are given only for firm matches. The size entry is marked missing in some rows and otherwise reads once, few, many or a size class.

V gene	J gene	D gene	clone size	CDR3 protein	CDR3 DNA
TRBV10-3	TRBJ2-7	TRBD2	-	CAISAGLAGGEVGYEQYF	TGTGCCATCAGTGCGGGACTAGCGGGAGGGGAGGTGGGCTACGAGCAGTACTTC
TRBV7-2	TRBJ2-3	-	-	CASSVQKFTDTQYF	TGTGCCAGCAGCGTTCAAAAATTCACAGATACGCAGTATTTT
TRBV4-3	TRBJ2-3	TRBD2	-	CASSQDTGTSFSTDTQYF	TGCGCCAGCAGCCAAGATACTGGGACTAGCTTTAGCACAGATACGCAGTATTTT
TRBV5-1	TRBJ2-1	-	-	CASSLRTATNEQFF	TGCGCCAGCAGCTTGAGGACAGCGACCAATGAGCAGTTCTTC
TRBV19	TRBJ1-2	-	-	CASSIPNRDPYGYTF	TGTGCCAGTAGTATCCCGAACAGGGATCCCTATGGCTACACCTTC
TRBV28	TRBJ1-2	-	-	CASSSPQGYGYTF	TGTGCCAGCAGTTCCCCACAGGGCTATGGCTACACCTTC
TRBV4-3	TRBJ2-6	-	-	CASSQEGGPGGANVLTF	TGCGCCAGCAGCCAAGAAGGAGGACCCGGGGGGGCCAACGTCCTGACTTTC
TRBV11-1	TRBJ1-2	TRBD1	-	CASSSTLTGGYGYTF	TGTGCCAGCAGCTCAACTCTGACAGGGGGCTATGGCTACACCTTC
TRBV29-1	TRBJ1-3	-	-	CSVEMGGDVNTIYF	TGCAGCGTTGAAATGGGGGGAGATGTAAACACCATATATTTT
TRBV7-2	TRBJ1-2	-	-	CASSFGGYSNYGYTF	TGTGCCAGCAGCTTCGGGGGGTATTCTAACTATGGCTACACCTTC
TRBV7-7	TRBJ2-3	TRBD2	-	CASSSGLAGVDTQYF	TGTGCTAGCAGCTCCGGACTAGCGGGAGTAGATACGCAGTATTTT
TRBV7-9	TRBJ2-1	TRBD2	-	CASSSGLANYYNEQFF	TGTGCCAGCAGCTCGGGACTAGCGAATTACTACAATGAGCAGTTCTTC
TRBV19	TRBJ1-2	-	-	CASSIRGTYGYTF	TGTGCCAGTAGTATCCGGGGAACCTATGGCTACACCTTC
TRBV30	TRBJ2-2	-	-	CALRRSGVNTGELFF	TGTGCCTTGCGACGTAGCGGAGTTAACACCGGGGAGCTGTTTTTT
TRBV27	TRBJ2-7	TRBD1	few	CASSPFGTGGYEQYF	TGTGCCAGCAGTCCATTCGGGACAGGGGGTTACGAGCAGTACTTC
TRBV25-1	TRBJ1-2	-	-	CASSELIPPHGYTF	TGTGCCAGCAGTGAACTAATTCCCCCGCATGGCTACACCTTC
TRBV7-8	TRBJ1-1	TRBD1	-	CASSFRQGGTEAFF	TGTGCCAGCAGCTTCAGACAGGGGGGCACTGAAGCTTTCTTT
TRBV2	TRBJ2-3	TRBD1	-	CASSSRQGTTDTQYF	TGTGCCAGCAGCTCACGACAGGGGACCACAGATACGCAGTATTTT
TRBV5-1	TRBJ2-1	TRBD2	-	CASSLALGRESNNEQFF	TGCGCCAGCAGCTTGGCCCTCGGGCGGGAGTCAAACAATGAGCAGTTCTTC
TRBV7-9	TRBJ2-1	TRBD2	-	CASPTGGPYNEQFF	TGTGCCAGCCCCACGGGAGGGCCCTACAATGAGCAGTTCTTC
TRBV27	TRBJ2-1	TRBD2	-	CASSSGGRGHNEQFF	TGTGCCAGCAGCTCTGGCGGGAGGGGACACAATGAGCAGTTCTTC
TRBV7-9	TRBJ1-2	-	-	CASRRLRFYGYTF	TGTGCCAGCAGGCGACTGAGGTTTTATGGCTACACCTTC
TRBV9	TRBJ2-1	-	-	CASSPTSYNEQFF	TGTGCCAGCAGCCCGACTAGTTACAATGAGCAGTTCTTC
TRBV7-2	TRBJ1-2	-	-	CASSLGGGRNYGYTF	TGTGCCAGCAGCTTAGGGGGAGGCCGGAACTATGGCTACACCTTC
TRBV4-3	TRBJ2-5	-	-	CAPRTERIVETQYF	TGCGCCCCCAGGACCGAGCGGATCGTGGAGACCCAGTACTTC
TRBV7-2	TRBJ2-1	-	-	CASSLDVLISYNEQFF	TGTGCCAGCAGCTTAGATGTCCTAATCTCCTACAATGAGCAGTTCTTC
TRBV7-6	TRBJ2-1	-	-	CASSLLWGPGLVREQFF	TGTGCCAGCAGCTTACTATGGGGGCCTGGACTAGTACGGGAGCAGTTCTTC
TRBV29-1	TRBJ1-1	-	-	CSVDVSLNTEAFF	TGCAGCGTTGATGTAAGCTTGAACACTGAAGCTTTCTTT
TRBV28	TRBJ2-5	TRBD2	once	CASSLSSGSWETQYF	TGTGCCAGCAGTTTATCTAGCGGGAGTTGGGAGACCCAGTACTTC
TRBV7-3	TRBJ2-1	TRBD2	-	CASSLTAHGGRAPPEQFF	TGTGCCAGCAGCTTAACGGCCCATGGCGGGAGGGCCCCTCCCGAGCAGTTCTTC
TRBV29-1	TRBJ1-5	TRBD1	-	CSVLTGEGVSGNQPQHF	TGCAGCGTTTTGACAGGGGAAGGGGTAAGTGGCAATCAGCCCCAGCATTTT
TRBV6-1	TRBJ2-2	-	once	CASSPRGELFF	TGTGCCAGCAGTCCCCGTGGGGAGCTGTTTTTT
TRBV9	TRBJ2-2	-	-	CASSVGRGRNTGELFF	TGTGCCAGCAGCGTGGGTCGGGGGAGAAACACCGGGGAGCTGTTTTTT
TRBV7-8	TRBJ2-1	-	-	CASSLVLSVSYNEQFF	TGTGCCAGCAGCTTAGTTCTGTCTGTCTCCTACAATGAGCAGTTCTTC
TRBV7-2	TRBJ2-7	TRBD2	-	CASSPSSGRSEQYF	TGTGCCAGCAGCCCGTCTAGCGGGAGAAGCGAGCAGTACTTC
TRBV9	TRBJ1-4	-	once	CASSVQGMGNEKLFF	TGTGCCAGCAGCGTACAGGGTATGGGTAATGAAAAACTGTTTTTT
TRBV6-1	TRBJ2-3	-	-	CASGGGITGSQYF	TGTGCCAGCGGAGGTGGCATCACAGGGTCCCAGTATTTT
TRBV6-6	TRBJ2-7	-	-	CASSYSTGVGYEQYF	TGTGCCAGCAGTTACTCGACCGGGGTCGGGTACGAGCAGTACTTC